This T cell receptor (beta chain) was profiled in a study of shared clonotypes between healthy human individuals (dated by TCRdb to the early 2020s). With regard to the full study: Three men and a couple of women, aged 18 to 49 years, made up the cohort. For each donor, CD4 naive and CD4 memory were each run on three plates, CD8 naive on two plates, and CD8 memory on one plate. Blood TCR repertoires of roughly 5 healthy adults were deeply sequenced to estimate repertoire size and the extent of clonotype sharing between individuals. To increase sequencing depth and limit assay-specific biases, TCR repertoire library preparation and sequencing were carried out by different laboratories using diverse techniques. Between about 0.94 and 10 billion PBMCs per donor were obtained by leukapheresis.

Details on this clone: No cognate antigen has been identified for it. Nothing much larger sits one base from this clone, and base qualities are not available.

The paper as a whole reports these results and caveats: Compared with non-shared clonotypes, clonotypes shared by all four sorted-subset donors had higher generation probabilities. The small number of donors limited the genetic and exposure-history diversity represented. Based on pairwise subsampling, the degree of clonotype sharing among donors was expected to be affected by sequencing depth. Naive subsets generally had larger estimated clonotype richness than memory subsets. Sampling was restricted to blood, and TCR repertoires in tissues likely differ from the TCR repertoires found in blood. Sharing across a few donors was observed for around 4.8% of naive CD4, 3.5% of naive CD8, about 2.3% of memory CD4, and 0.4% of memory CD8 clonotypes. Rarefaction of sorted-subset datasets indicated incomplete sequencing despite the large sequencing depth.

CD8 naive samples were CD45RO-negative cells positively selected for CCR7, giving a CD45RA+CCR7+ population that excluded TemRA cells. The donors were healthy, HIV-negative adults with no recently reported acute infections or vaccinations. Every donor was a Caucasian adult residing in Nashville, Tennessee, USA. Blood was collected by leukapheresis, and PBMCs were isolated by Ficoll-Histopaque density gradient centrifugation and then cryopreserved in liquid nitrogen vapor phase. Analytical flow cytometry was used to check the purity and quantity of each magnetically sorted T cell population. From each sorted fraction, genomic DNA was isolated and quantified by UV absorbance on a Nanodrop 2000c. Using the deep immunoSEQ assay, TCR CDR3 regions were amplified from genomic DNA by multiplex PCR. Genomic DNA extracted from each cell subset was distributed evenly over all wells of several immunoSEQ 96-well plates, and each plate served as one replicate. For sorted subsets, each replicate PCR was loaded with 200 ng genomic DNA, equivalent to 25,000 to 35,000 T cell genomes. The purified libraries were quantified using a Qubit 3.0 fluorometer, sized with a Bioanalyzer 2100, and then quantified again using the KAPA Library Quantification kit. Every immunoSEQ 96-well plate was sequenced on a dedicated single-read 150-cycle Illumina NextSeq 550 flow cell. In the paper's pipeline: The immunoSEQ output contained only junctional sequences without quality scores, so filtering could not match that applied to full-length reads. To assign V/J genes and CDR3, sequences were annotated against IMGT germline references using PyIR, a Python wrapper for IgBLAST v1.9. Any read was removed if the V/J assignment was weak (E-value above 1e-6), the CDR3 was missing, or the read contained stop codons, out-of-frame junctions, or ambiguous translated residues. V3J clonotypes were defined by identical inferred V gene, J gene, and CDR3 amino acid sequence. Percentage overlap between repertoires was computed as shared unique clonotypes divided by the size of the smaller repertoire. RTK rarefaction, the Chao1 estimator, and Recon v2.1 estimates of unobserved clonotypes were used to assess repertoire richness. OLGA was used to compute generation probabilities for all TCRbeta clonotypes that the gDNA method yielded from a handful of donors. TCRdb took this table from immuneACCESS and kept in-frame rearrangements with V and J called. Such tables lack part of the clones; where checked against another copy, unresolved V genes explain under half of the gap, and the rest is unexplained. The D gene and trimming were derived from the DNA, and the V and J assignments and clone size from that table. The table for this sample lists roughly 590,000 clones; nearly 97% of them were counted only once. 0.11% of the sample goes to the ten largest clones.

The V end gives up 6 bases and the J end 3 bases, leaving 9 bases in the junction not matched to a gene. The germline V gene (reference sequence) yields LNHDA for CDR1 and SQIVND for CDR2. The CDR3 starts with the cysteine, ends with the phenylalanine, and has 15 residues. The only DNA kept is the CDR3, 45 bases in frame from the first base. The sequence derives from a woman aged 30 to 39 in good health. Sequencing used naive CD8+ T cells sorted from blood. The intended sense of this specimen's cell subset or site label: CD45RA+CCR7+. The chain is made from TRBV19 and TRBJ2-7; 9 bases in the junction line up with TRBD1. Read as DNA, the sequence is TGTGCCAGTAGCGCCGGGACAGGGAAGGGCTACGAGCAGTACTTC. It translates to CASSAGTGKGYEQYF.